A single sample gave rise to the 6 T cell receptor beta chains below, sequenced in a study of T cell changes during pregnancy in multiple sclerosis. This table comes from immunoSEQ multiplex PCR, and its TCRdb copy is limited to in-frame clones, with some not included. The sample shows over 50,000 clones, 80% to 90% of them seen only once. The sequenced material came from peripheral blood from another person, used as feeder cells. These receptors were taken from a human donor whose cells served as feeder cells for cultures in a pregnancy study.

The genes are TRBV9 and TRBJ2-5; 8 bases are a match to TRBD1. The CDR3 covers 15 residues. The V gene's germline CDR1 is SGDLS and CDR2 YYNGEE. V lost 0 bases to trimming and J lost 5 bases; unmatched junction nucleotides: 6. Here the CDR3 DNA reads TGTGCCAGCAGCGTAGCAGGACAGGGTCGGGAGACCCAGTACTTC. As protein: CASSVAGQGRETQYF.

This clone was counted only a few times. V usage is TRBV5-4 and J usage is TRBJ1-2; D is perhaps TRBD1 (5 bases). Trimming left V 0 bases short and J 8 bases short, with 26 bases between. CDR1 is SGHNT, CDR2 YYREEE, per germline (reference sequence). The CDR3 is 18 residues long. The DNA of the CDR3 is TGTGCCAGCAGCTTGGCGGGTGAGGGGTATAGATGGCGTCGCGGCTACACCTTC. This codes for CASSLAGEGYRWRRGYTF.

The chain has TRBV19 and TRBJ2-2; 11 nucleotides line up with TRBD2. Germline-derived CDR1 and CDR2 are LNHDA and SQIVND (reference sequence). V was clipped by 7 bases and J by 3 bases; unmatched bases: 4. The CDR3 is 15 residues long. The CDR3 coding sequence is TGTGCCAGTAAGGGACTAGCGGAGTACACCGGGGAGCTGTTTTTT. This translates into CASKGLAEYTGELFF.

This clone was counted a few times. The chain is built from TRBV6-5 and TRBJ1-2, with D possibly TRBD1 on 5 matching bases. The V end lost 5 bases, the J end lost 6 bases, and 19 bases lay between the germline ends. This CDR3 region has 15 residues. CDR1 and CDR2 (germline): MNHEY, SVGAGI. CDR3 protein: CASSQPREGFNGYTF. DNA of the CDR3: TGTGCCAGCAGTCAACCGAGGGAGGGGTTCAATGGCTACACCTTC.

The V call is TRBV19, the J call TRBJ1-2, with 9 nucleotides matching TRBD1. This CDR3 is 16 amino acids long. Trimming at V came to 1 base and at J to 4 bases, leaving 7 bases not matched to a gene. Germline CDR1 and CDR2: LNHDA and SQIVND (reference sequence). CDR3 coding DNA: TGTGCCAGTAGTATAGCAGGGGGACAGGGCGGCTATGGCTACACCTTC. Translating it yields CASSIAGGQGGYGYTF.

The genes are TRBV30 and TRBJ1-4, with D possibly matching TRBD1 (5 bases). The CDR3 has 14 residues. V was clipped by 1 base and J by 0 bases, with 6 bases between them. Germline assignment: CDR1 GTSNPN and CDR2 SVGIG (reference sequence). Here the CDR3 DNA reads TGTGCCTGGAGTGACAGGTCAACTAATGAAAAACTGTTTTTT. This encodes CAWSDRSTNEKLFF.